The 22 T cell receptor beta chains below all came from one sample that was sequenced in a study of OX40 agonist ivuxolimab in advanced cancers. Here immunoSEQ multiplex PCR was the method, and the copy in TCRdb shows in-frame clones only, minus some. Among under 85,000 clones listed, about 85% were seen once. The starting material was CD4+ or CD8+ T cells sorted from blood, obtained in a trial of the OX40 agonist ivuxolimab. All receptors come from an adult with an advanced solid tumor such as melanoma, head and neck, liver or kidney cancer.

V usage is TRBV5-4 and J usage is TRBJ2-5; 9 bases fit TRBD1. Germline values: CDR1 SGHNT, CDR2 YYREEE (reference sequence). The CDR3 is 13 amino acids. J gave up 5 bases and V 3 bases, and 2 bases lay outside the gene matches. The CDR3 protein is CASSSGQGETQYF. Here the CDR3 DNA reads TGTGCCAGCAGCTCCGGACAGGGGGAGACCCAGTACTTC. The full variable domain, its missing parts supplied by reference TRBV5-4 and TRBJ2-5, is ETGVTQSPTHLIKTRGQQVTLRCSSQSGHNTVSWYQQALGQGPQFIFQYYREEENGRGNFPPRFSGLQFPNYSSELNVNALELDDSALYLCASSSGQGETQYFGPGTRLLVL.

The chain carries TRBV19 and TRBJ2-1, with a weak D call TRBD2 (5 bases). This CDR3 has 16 residues. V lost 6 bases, J lost 2 bases, and 17 bases lay in between. Germline V gene lookup returns CDR1 LNHDA and CDR2 SQIVND (reference sequence). The CDR3: CASRGRIPAAYNEQFF. CDR3 in DNA: TGTGCCAGTAGGGGGAGAATCCCGGCGGCCTACAATGAGCAGTTCTTC.

The rearrangement links TRBV19 to TRBJ2-1; 13 bases are a match to TRBD2. The germline gives CDR1 LNHDA, CDR2 SQIVND (reference sequence). V lost 5 bases and J lost 1; bases outside the gene matches: 2. CDR3 length equals 16 residues. CDR3 sequence: CASSLLAGGSYNEQFF. In DNA, the CDR3 is TGTGCCAGTAGTTTACTAGCGGGAGGGTCCTACAATGAGCAGTTCTTC.

This chain joins TRBV18 and TRBJ2-5, with 7 bases identical to TRBD1. The CDR3 spans 16 residues. Germline CDR1 reads KGHSH; CDR2 reads LQKENI. The V segment lost 5 bases and the J segment 0 bases; nucleotides outside the gene matches: 9. The CDR3 nucleotides are TGTGCCAGCTCATCACAGGGACAGCCGTACCAAGAGACCCAGTACTTC. It codes for CASSSQGQPYQETQYF.

J is TRBJ1-2 and V is TRBV6-1; 9 bases fit TRBD1. The CDR3 loop spans 14 amino acids. V lost 0 bases, J lost 4 bases, and 0 bases stayed unmatched. Germline values: CDR1 MNHNS, CDR2 SASEGT. The CDR3 DNA reads TGTGCCAGCAGTGAAGCGGGACAGGGCTATGGCTACACCTTC. This codes for CASSEAGQGYGYTF.

This chain joins TRBV6-1 and TRBJ1-6; TRBD1 matches 11 bases. The J segment lost 8 bases and the V segment lost 8 bases, leaving 8 bases of the junction unmatched. The germline V gene has CDR1 MNHNS and CDR2 SASEGT. CDR3 size: 15 residues. CDR3 bases: TGTGCCAGCGGGTCCGGGACAGGGGGAGATTCACCCCTCCACTTT. Amino acid sequence: CASGSGTGGDSPLHF.

The gene calls are TRBV6-5 and TRBJ1-1; D gene ambiguous. The CDR3 runs 15 residues. Trimming pared 1 base from V and 5 bases from J, leaving 14 bases between. CDR1 and CDR2 from the germline V gene are MNHEY and SVGAGI. CDR3 coding DNA: TGTGCCAGCAGTTACTTGTCACGAGGGTATACTGAAGCTTTCTTT. Encoded protein: CASSYLSRGYTEAFF.

V is TRBV11-2 and J is TRBJ1-6; D ambiguous. V was trimmed by 1 base and J by 10 bases, leaving 14 bases between them. The CDR3 contains 15 residues. Germline V gene data show CDR1 as SGHAT and CDR2 as FQNNGV. CDR3 protein: CASSLVAGPGSPLHF. The CDR3 nucleotides read TGTGCCAGCAGCTTAGTTGCAGGCCCTGGGTCACCCCTCCACTTT.

The chain uses TRBV9 and TRBJ2-3, with 8 positions matching TRBD2. CDR3 size: 20 residues. Germline CDR1 reads SGDLS; CDR2 reads YYNGEE. Trimming removed 0 bases from V and 0 bases from J; junction bases left unmatched: 15. DNA of the CDR3: TGTGCCAGCAGCGTAGCTACCCACCACGGACTAGCCGTTAGCACAGATACGCAGTATTTT. It specifies CASSVATHHGLAVSTDTQYF.

The chain is built from TRBV28 and TRBJ2-7; possibly TRBD1 for D (6 bases). From germline, CDR1 is MDHEN and CDR2 SYDVKM. CDR3 length: 13 amino acids. Trimming left V 4 bases short and J 7 bases short, with 14 bases between. This CDR3 reads CASSSQGRGEQYF. The DNA for the CDR3 is TGTGCCAGCAGTTCCCAGGGGAGAGGTGAGCAGTACTTC.

V usage is TRBV7-9 and J usage is TRBJ2-7, with 7 bases that match TRBD1. The length of the CDR3 is 14 residues. Germline V gives CDR1 SEHNR, CDR2 FQNEAQ (reference sequence). Germline trimming cut 5 bases from V and 3 bases from J; bases unmatched to any gene: 7. The DNA of the CDR3 is TGTGCCAGCAGCCCCCCGGGACAGTACTACGAGCAGTACTTC. The encoded protein is CASSPPGQYYEQYF.

The chain is built from TRBV6-5 and TRBJ1-2, with no clear D. CDR1 and CDR2 from the germline V gene are MNHEY and SVGAGI. V was shortened by 6 bases and J by 9 bases, with 11 bases between the two germline ends. The CDR3 is 11 residues long. The CDR3: CASRDLDRYTF. For the CDR3, the DNA is TGTGCCAGCAGGGACCTCGATCGCTACACCTTC.

J is TRBJ1-3 and V is TRBV5-6, with D possibly TRBD1 on 6 matching bases. The V and J ends lost 5 bases and 0 bases respectively, with 15 bases between them. The germline CDR1 and CDR2 sequences are SGHDT and YYEEEE. The CDR3 spans 16 residues. The CDR3 DNA reads as TGTGCCAGCAGTCTTCGCGGACAGTACTCTGGAAACACCATATATTTT. Translating gives CASSLRGQYSGNTIYF.

The rearrangement joins TRBV12-5 to TRBJ2-3, with 7 bases matching TRBD2. The J segment lost 9 bases and the V segment lost 0 bases, leaving 3 bases of the junction unmatched. Germline V lookup: CDR1 LGHNT, CDR2 FRNRAP. The CDR3 has 13 amino acids. In DNA, the CDR3 is TGTGCTAGTGGTTTGGTCGGGGAGGGCACGCAGTATTTT. Its protein is CASGLVGEGTQYF.

This clone has a single count. V is TRBV29-1 and J is TRBJ2-5; possible D gene TRBD1, 6 bases. Germline-derived CDR1 and CDR2 are SQVTM and ANQGSEA. This CDR3 is built from 16 residues. V dropped 4 bases and J dropped 6 bases, with 24 bases sitting between them. CDR3 coding DNA: TGCAGCGTTGTGAGTTACCGGGACAACTTATCGAAGACCCAGTACTTC. Translating gives CSVVSYRDNLSKTQYF.

The rearrangement links TRBV7-2 to TRBJ2-7; possible D gene TRBD1, 6 bases. V lost 10 bases to trimming and J lost 2 bases, with 24 bases between them. Germline CDR1 SGHTA, CDR2 FQGNSA. The length of the CDR3 is 16 residues. Written as DNA, the CDR3 is TGTGCCATCCTAAAAGTACAGGGCTTTCTTGCCTACGAGCAGTACTTC. Its protein is CAILKVQGFLAYEQYF.

The rearrangement uses TRBV10-3 and TRBJ2-5, with D maybe TRBD1 (6 bases). The CDR3 is made up of 13 amino acids. From germline, CDR1 is ENHRY and CDR2 SYGVKD. V gave up 7 bases and J gave up 9 bases, with 18 bases separating them. CDR3: CAITGHPSDPQYF. CDR3 coding DNA: TGTGCCATCACGGGACATCCTTCGGACCCCCAGTACTTC.

CDR3 DNA: TGTGCCAGCTCACCACCGGGACTAGCGGGCCCCTCCTACAATGAGCAGTTCTTC. Protein: CASSPPGLAGPSYNEQFF. The J gene is TRBJ2-1, the V gene TRBV18; TRBD2 agrees at 12 bases. CDR1 is KGHSH and CDR2 is LQKENI in the germline V gene. This CDR3 comprises 18 residues. V shed 0 bases, J shed 0 bases, and the junction held 3 bases outside the gene matches.

The CDR3 region has the DNA TGTGCCAGCAAAAGGGATTTTGGGTATGGCTACACCTTC. As protein: CASKRDFGYGYTF. V gene TRBV28 combines with J gene TRBJ1-2; D gene unclear. V dropped 7 bases and J dropped 5 bases, with 14 bases sitting between them. Looked up from germline, CDR1 is MDHEN and CDR2 is SYDVKM. CDR3 length: 13 amino acids.

The V and J genes are TRBV10-3 and TRBJ2-1; D possibly corresponds to TRBD2 (5 bases). In germline, CDR1 is ENHRY, CDR2 SYGVKD. The CDR3 extends over 17 amino acids. Trimming took 0 bases from V and 9 from J, leaving 21 bases between them. The CDR3 sequence: CAISESTTGNLGREQFF. CDR3 sequence (DNA): TGTGCCATCAGTGAGTCGACAACGGGAAACTTAGGGCGTGAGCAGTTCTTC.

This rearrangement joins TRBV7-2 to TRBJ2-5; D is undetermined. This CDR3 spans 14 amino acids. Trimming removed 3 bases at V and 3 bases at J, with 11 bases between. Germline loops: CDR1 SGHTA, CDR2 FQGNSA. In nucleotides, the CDR3 is TGTGCCAGCAGCTTGAAATGGGCGGAAGAGACCCAGTACTTC. This encodes CASSLKWAEETQYF.

V and J are TRBV5-1 and TRBJ1-6; D remains unclear. The CDR3 is made up of 15 amino acids. Trimming cost V 4 bases and J 7 bases, with 15 bases left between them. The germline V gene has CDR1 SGHRS and CDR2 YFSETQ. The CDR3 loop is CASSPGPKPNSPLHF. The DNA of the CDR3 is TGCGCCAGCAGCCCGGGCCCGAAGCCGAATTCACCCCTCCACTTT.